This paragraph covers one TCR beta chain sequence. Sequencing was performed with immunoSEQ multiplex PCR; in TCRdb, only in-frame clones are kept and a portion is missing. The sample records 75,000 to 100,000 clones, 70% to 85% being singletons. This specimen belongs to a study of T cell clones after liver transplantation. Germline CDR1 WSHSY, CDR2 SAAADI. The CDR3 is 18 residues long. Trimming took off 2 bases at V and 4 bases at J, with 23 bases between the two ends. The TCR was taken from a human patient who received a liver transplant. Some T cells may be provided by the graft donor. Source: CD4+ T cells from blood, taken around 42 months after liver transplant. The chain employs TRBV10-2 and TRBJ1-2; D ambiguous. DNA for the CDR3: TGCGCCAGCAGTGAGAGGGCGGTACCTCTCCTTGCGAGCTATGGCTACACCTTC. It codes for CASSERAVPLLASYGYTF.